These 26 T cell receptor beta chains share one sample of origin, sequenced in a study of CD8+CD57+ T cells in acquired aplastic anemia. For CDR3 and TCR beta VDJ profiling, genomic DNA was the template used. TCRdb recomputed calls from the reads with MiXCR, one row per CDR3 protein. This table has 300,000 or so distinct CDR3 sequences, 56% appearing once. The sample taken for sequencing was sorted CD4+, CD8+, or CD8+CD57+ T cells (not recorded which) from PBMCs. The source is a human donor with severe aplastic anemia or a healthy control (not recorded which).

This clonotype was picked up one time. This chain connects TRBV7-8 to TRBJ2-3, with 10 bases fitting TRBD1. This CDR3 is built from 15 residues. CDR1 is SGHVS and CDR2 is FQNEAQ in the germline V gene. J gave up 5 bases and V 3 bases, and 5 bases lay outside the gene matches. The CDR3 sequence is CASSLRDRGGDTQYF. In nucleotides, the CDR3 is TGTGCCAGCAGCTTGAGGGACAGGGGAGGAGATACGCAGTATTTT. The full variable domain, rest sourced from reference TRBV7-8 and TRBJ2-3, is GAGVSQSPRYKVAKRGQDVALRCDPISGHVSLFWYQQALGQGPEFLTYFQNEAQLDKSGLPSDRFFAERPEGSVSTLKIQRTQQEDSAVYLCASSLRDRGGDTQYFGPGTRLTVL.

This clonotype was counted at least ten times. The chain recombines TRBV2 with TRBJ1-2; possible D gene TRBD1, 5 bases. Germline CDR1 SNHLY, CDR2 FYNNEI. The V gene lost 6 bases and the J gene lost 5 bases, with 19 bases spanning the gap. CDR3 length: 15 residues. CDR3 DNA sequence: TGTGCCAGCAGCGAAACCCGACAGAGCCAATATGGCTACACCTTC. As protein: CASSETRQSQYGYTF. The complete variable domain, with remaining parts taken from reference TRBV2 and TRBJ1-2, reads EPEVTQTPSHQVTQMGQEVILRCVPISNHLYFYWYRQILGQKVEFLVSFYNNEISEKSEIFDDQFSVERPDGSNFTLKIRSTKLEDSAMYFCASSETRQSQYGYTFGSGTRLTVV.

This clonotype has at least ten counts. This chain connects TRBV4-2 to TRBJ1-5; D gene unclear. The germline gives CDR1 LGHNA, CDR2 YNFKEQ. V was clipped by 0 bases and J by 6 bases, with 6 bases between them. The CDR3 is 13 amino acids. The CDR3 sequence is CASSQDPGQPQHF. In DNA, the CDR3 is TGTGCCAGCAGCCAAGATCCTGGTCAGCCCCAGCATTTT.

The chain links TRBV5-4 to TRBJ2-7, with 12 bases lining up with TRBD2. J lost 6 bases, V lost 2 bases, and 3 bases had no gene match. This CDR3 region has 14 residues. Germline loops: CDR1 SGHNT, CDR2 YYREEE (reference sequence). CDR3 coding DNA: TGTGCCAGCAGCTTCAGGACTAGCGGGGCCGAGCAGTACTTC. It specifies CASSFRTSGAEQYF.

CDR3 nucleotide sequence: TGTGCCATCAGTGGAGGCAGGATAACCTACGAGCAGTACTTC. It is translated as CAISGGRITYEQYF. The chain links TRBV10-3 to TRBJ2-7; unclear D gene. CDR3 length: 14 amino acids. V was trimmed by 4 bases and J by 2 bases, leaving 12 bases between them. Looked up from germline, CDR1 is ENHRY and CDR2 is SYGVKD.

Ten or more counts support this clonotype. The chain employs TRBV6-5 and TRBJ1-1; D possibly corresponds to TRBD1 (6 bases). Trimming removed 0 bases at V and 4 bases at J, with 9 bases between. Germline loops: CDR1 MNHEY, CDR2 SVGAGI. This CDR3 has 14 amino acids. CDR3 in amino acids: CASSYSRTATEAFF. CDR3 DNA sequence: TGTGCCAGCAGTTACTCACGGACAGCCACTGAAGCTTTCTTT.

There are many counts of this clonotype. The chain is built from TRBV9 and TRBJ2-2, with D possibly TRBD1 on 6 matching bases. The V end was cut by 4 bases, the J end by 4 bases, with 14 bases between. Germline V gene lookup returns CDR1 SGDLS and CDR2 YYNGEE. CDR3 length: 15 amino acids. CDR3 sequence (DNA): TGTGCCAGCAGCAAGGGGGTTTTGAGCACCGGGGAGCTGTTTTTT. Protein sequence: CASSKGVLSTGELFF.

The chain links TRBV29-1 to TRBJ2-5; D is perhaps TRBD1 (5 bases). Trimming removed 6 bases at V and 1 base at J, with 12 bases between. CDR1 and CDR2 (germline): SQVTM, ANQGSEA. CDR3 length equals 13 residues. The CDR3 reads CSVTTDLQETQYF. DNA of the CDR3: TGCAGCGTCACGACAGACCTCCAAGAGACCCAGTACTTC.

The chain employs TRBV7-8 and TRBJ1-6; D is possibly TRBD1 (5 bases). CDR3 length: 16 amino acids. Germline CDR1 reads SGHVS; CDR2 reads FQNEAQ. V lost 2 bases and J lost 9, with 17 bases in between. The CDR3 nucleotides read TGTGCCAGCAGCTTATTGTTAGGGGCGAAGACTTCACCCCTCCACTTT. Translating it yields CASSLLLGAKTSPLHF.

This clonotype has just a few counts. As the CDR3 is not closed by the conserved phenylalanine or tryptophan, this likely results from a read error. The genes are TRBV7-2 and TRBJ2-5; 10 bases agree with TRBD2. The CDR3 has 14 amino acids. Germline CDR1 and CDR2: SGHTA and FQGNSA. The CDR3 nucleotides are TGCGCCAGCAGCTTAGCGGGGGGACAAGAGACCCAGTACCTC. It encodes CASSLAGGQETQYL.

This clonotype showed up many times. The chain recombines TRBV2 with TRBJ1-1, with D possibly being TRBD1 (6 bases). CDR1 and CDR2 from the germline V gene are SNHLY and FYNNEI. Between the trimmed V and J ends, which lost 1 base and 5 bases, there was a span of 11 bases. CDR3 size: 14 residues. CDR3 bases: TGTGCCAGCAGTGAAGTCATCAGGGGTACTGAAGCTTTCTTT. It encodes CASSEVIRGTEAFF.

Concerning this clonotype itself: A much larger clonotype is one base distant, so this may be a read error. As the CDR3 is not closed by the conserved phenylalanine or tryptophan, this likely results from a read error. The chain recombines TRBV6-6 with TRBJ1-6; possible D gene TRBD1, 6 bases. CDR3 length equals 18 residues. Trimming cost V 2 bases and J 0 bases, with 14 bases left between them. CDR1 is MNHNY, CDR2 SVGAGI, per germline (reference sequence). The CDR3: CASSYPYRESSYNSPLHL. CDR3 sequence (DNA): TGTGCCAGCAGTTACCCCTACAGGGAGAGCTCCTATAATTCACCCCTCCACCTT.

This sequence joins TRBV19 and TRBJ1-6, with 7 nucleotides matching TRBD1. After removal of 3 bases from V and 10 bases from J, the junction contained 12 bases not matched to a gene. This CDR3 has 16 amino acids. Germline-derived CDR1 and CDR2 are LNHDA and SQIVND (reference sequence). The DNA of the CDR3 is TGTGCCAGTAGTATGGGCCCGGCAGGGGGTCACTCACCCCTCCACTTT. This gives the protein CASSMGPAGGHSPLHF.

V usage is TRBV24-1 and J usage is TRBJ2-7, with TRBD1 identical over 9 bases. The V segment lost 4 bases and the J segment 5 bases; nucleotides outside the gene matches: 8. The CDR3 runs 15 residues. Per germline, CDR1 KGHDR and CDR2 SFDVKD. In DNA, the CDR3 is TGTGCCACCAGTGACTACCGGGACAGGGTGCACGAGCAGTACTTC. Translated: CATSDYRDRVHEQYF.

The genes are TRBV9 and TRBJ1-2; D unresolved. The CDR3 extends over 13 amino acids. V was clipped by 3 bases and J by 5 bases, with 11 bases between them. Germline V gene data show CDR1 as SGDLS and CDR2 as YYNGEE. The CDR3 sequence: CASSALGVYGYTF. The DNA of the CDR3 is TGTGCCAGCAGCGCCCTTGGGGTTTATGGCTACACCTTC.

A few counts support this clonotype. The V call is TRBV7-9, the J call TRBJ2-7, with TRBD1 matching over 9 bases. The CDR3 loop spans 14 amino acids. Germline loops: CDR1 SEHNR, CDR2 FQNEAQ (reference sequence). V trimming: 6 bases; J trimming: 3 bases; junction bases outside the gene matches: 6. The CDR3 DNA reads as TGTGCCAGCAGTTACGCGGGACAGGGCTACGAGCAGTACTTC. Encoded protein: CASSYAGQGYEQYF.

This clonotype occurred many times. V and J are TRBV19 and TRBJ1-3; D is perhaps TRBD1 (5 bases). The V and J ends lost 8 bases and 0 bases respectively, with 14 bases between them. This CDR3 contains 15 residues. CDR1 and CDR2 from the germline V gene are LNHDA and SQIVND (reference sequence). CDR3 in amino acids: CASLPDSYSGNTIYF. CDR3 DNA sequence: TGTGCCAGTCTCCCAGACAGTTACTCTGGAAACACCATATATTTT.

This clonotype was counted at least ten times. The chain is built from TRBV7-8 and TRBJ1-1, with 8 nucleotides matching TRBD1. V gave up 5 bases and J gave up 0 bases; unmatched junction bases: 5. Germline loops: CDR1 SGHVS, CDR2 FQNEAQ. The CDR3 totals 15 residues. DNA for the CDR3: TGTGCCAGCAGCGTTAGACAGGGGCTGAACACTGAAGCTTTCTTT. Its translation is CASSVRQGLNTEAFF.

The V gene is TRBV25-1, the J gene TRBJ2-3; 9 nucleotides align to TRBD2. V was pared by 3 bases and J by 1 base, with 5 bases of the junction left unmatched. From germline, CDR1 is MGHDK and CDR2 SYGVNS. The CDR3 loop spans 16 amino acids. The DNA of the CDR3 is TGTGCCAGCAGTGAGGGACTAGCTTTAGGCACAGATACGCAGTATTTT. This codes for CASSEGLALGTDTQYF.

Only one count was recorded for this clonotype. One end of the junction does not line up with germline, which may come from a read error. The genes are TRBV11-2 and TRBJ2-3; TRBD2 aligns across 9 bases. CDR3 length: 15 amino acids. Germline CDR1 SGHAT, CDR2 FQNNGV. The DNA of the CDR3 is TGTGCCAGCAGCCCCGGGACTAGCACCTTAGATACGCAGTGTTTT. It codes for CASSPGTSTLDTQCF.

This chain connects TRBV7-2 to TRBJ2-7, with no clear D. The CDR3 is made up of 13 amino acids. The ends were cut back, 6 bases at V and 3 bases at J, with 12 bases in the middle. Per the germline V gene, CDR1 is SGHTA and CDR2 is FQGNSA. The CDR3 nucleotides read TGTGCCAGCAGTTTTGGTGGCTACTACGAGCAGTACTTC. Translating gives CASSFGGYYEQYF.

The sample holds many counts of this clonotype. The chain has TRBV5-6 and TRBJ1-1; no definite D call. CDR1 and CDR2 (germline): SGHDT, YYEEEE. The CDR3 has 13 amino acids. V was clipped by 2 bases and J by 3 bases, with 8 bases between them. The CDR3 spells CASSFQTDTEAFF. The CDR3 DNA reads as TGTGCCAGCAGCTTCCAAACTGACACTGAAGCTTTCTTT.

The CDR3 DNA reads as TGTGCCAGCAGCTTGGCGGGAGCCCAGGTTTTAGGCTACACCTTC. This translates into CASSLAGAQVLGYTF. V gene TRBV7-9 combines with J gene TRBJ1-2; the D is unclear. The germline V gene has CDR1 SEHNR and CDR2 FQNEAQ (reference sequence). The CDR3 totals 15 residues. Between the trimmed V and J ends, which lost 3 bases and 8 bases, there was a span of 19 bases.

In regard to this clonotype: Because the CDR3 is missing its conserved closing phenylalanine or tryptophan, this is likely a read error. The J gene is TRBJ1-1, the V gene TRBV15; a weak D match, TRBD1 (5 bases). The V gene's germline CDR1 is LNHNV and CDR2 YYDKDF (reference sequence). CDR3 size: 15 residues. Here the CDR3 reads CATSPYSGAVTGAFL. CDR3 DNA: TGTGCCACCAGCCCATACTCCGGGGCAGTAACTGGAGCTTTCCTT.

The chain is built from TRBV3-1 and TRBJ2-3; no definite D call. Germline V lookup: CDR1 LGHDT, CDR2 YNNKEL (reference sequence). V lost 4 bases to trimming and J lost 4 bases, with 9 bases between them. This CDR3 has 13 residues. The CDR3 nucleotides read TGTGCCAGCAGCCCGAATTTCGCAGATACGCAGTATTTT. It specifies CASSPNFADTQYF.

The chain uses TRBV20-1 and TRBJ2-7; possibly TRBD1 or TRBD2 for D (5 bases each). The CDR3 is 13 amino acids. CDR1 is DFQATT and CDR2 is SNEGSKA in the germline V gene (reference sequence). V was pared by 3 bases and J by 4 bases, with 13 bases between. CDR3 sequence reads: CSASLGRNYEQYF. The CDR3 coding sequence is TGCAGTGCTAGTCTGGGACGGAATTACGAGCAGTACTTC.